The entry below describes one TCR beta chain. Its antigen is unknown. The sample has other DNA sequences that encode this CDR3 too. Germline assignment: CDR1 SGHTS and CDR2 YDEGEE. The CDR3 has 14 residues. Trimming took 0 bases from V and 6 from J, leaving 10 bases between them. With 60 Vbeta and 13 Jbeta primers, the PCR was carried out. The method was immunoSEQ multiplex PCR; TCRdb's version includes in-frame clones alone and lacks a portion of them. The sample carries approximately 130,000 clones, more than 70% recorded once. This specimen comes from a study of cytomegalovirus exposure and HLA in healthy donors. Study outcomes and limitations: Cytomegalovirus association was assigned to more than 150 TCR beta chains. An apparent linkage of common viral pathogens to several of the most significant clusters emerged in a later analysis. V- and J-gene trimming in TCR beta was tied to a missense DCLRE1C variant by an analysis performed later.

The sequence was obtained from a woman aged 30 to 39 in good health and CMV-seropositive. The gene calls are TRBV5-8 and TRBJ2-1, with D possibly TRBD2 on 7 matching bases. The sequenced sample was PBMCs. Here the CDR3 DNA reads TGTGCCAGCAGCTTGGGGGGGGGCCCCAATGAGCAGTTCTTC. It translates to CASSLGGGPNEQFF.